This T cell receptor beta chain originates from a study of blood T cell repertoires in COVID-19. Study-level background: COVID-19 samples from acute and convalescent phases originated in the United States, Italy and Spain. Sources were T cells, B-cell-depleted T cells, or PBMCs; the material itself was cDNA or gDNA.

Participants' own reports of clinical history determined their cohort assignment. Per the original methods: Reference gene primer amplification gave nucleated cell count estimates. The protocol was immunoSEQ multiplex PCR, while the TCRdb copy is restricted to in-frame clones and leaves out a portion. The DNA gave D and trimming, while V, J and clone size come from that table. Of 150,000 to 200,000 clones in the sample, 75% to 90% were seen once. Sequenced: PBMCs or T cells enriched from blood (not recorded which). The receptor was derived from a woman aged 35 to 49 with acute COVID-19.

The CDR3 region has the DNA TGTGCCAGTTGCGGGCTCGACCGGGGAGATACGCAGTATTTT. This codes for CASCGLDRGDTQYF. The chain joins TRBV2 to TRBJ2-3; the D gene is possibly TRBD2 (5 bases). The CDR3 has 14 amino acids. The V gene's germline CDR1 is SNHLY and CDR2 FYNNEI. Trimming took off 9 bases at V and 5 bases at J, with 18 bases between the two ends.